Shown below are 32 T cell receptor beta chains from a single sample sequenced in a study of regulatory T cells in long-lasting Graves disease. TCR beta libraries were built with iRepertoire HTBI primers and Arm-PCR of CDR3 regions. TCRdb re-called the multiplex PCR reads with MiXCR, one entry per CDR3 protein. The sample lists around 230,000 distinct CDR3 sequences, about 18% occurring once. Time point indicated: newly diagnosed GD, antithyroid drugs for less than 3 months. PBMC-extracted RNA yielded the TCR library. Here the sequenced sample was peripheral blood mononuclear cells (PBMCs), taken at new diagnosis, from a patient treated with antithyroid drugs. These receptors were taken from a female donor with Graves disease.

This clonotype appeared many times. The V and J genes are TRBV28 and TRBJ1-1; D may be TRBD1 (5 bases). There are 12 residues in the CDR3. CDR1 and CDR2 (germline): MDHEN, SYDVKM. V lost 5 bases and J 11 bases, leaving 15 bases between the germline ends. The CDR3 coding sequence is TGTGCCAGCAGTCCTGGCCGGGGGTCGGCTTTCTTT. Amino acid sequence: CASSPGRGSAFF.

This clonotype was recorded at least ten times. This chain joins TRBV3-1 and TRBJ2-1, with 9 bases matching TRBD2. CDR1 LGHDT and CDR2 YNNKEL come from the germline V gene (reference sequence). V lost 4 bases, J lost 5 bases, and 9 bases stayed unmatched. The CDR3 has 16 residues. The CDR3 here is CASSPRKTSGHNEQFF. Written as DNA, the CDR3 is TGTGCCAGCAGCCCACGGAAGACTAGCGGCCACAATGAGCAGTTCTTC.

The rearrangement joins TRBV11-1 to TRBJ2-1; 9 bases are shared with TRBD1. Judging by the DNA end, TRBJ2-5 fits better; the J call may be wrong. In germline, CDR1 is SGHAT, CDR2 FQDESV (reference sequence). The CDR3 has 14 amino acids. DNA of the CDR3: TGTGCCAGCAGCCGTGGGACAGGGCTTGAGACCCAGTACTTC. This translates into CASSRGTGLETQYF.

This clonotype has at least ten counts. The V gene is TRBV29-1, the J gene TRBJ1-4; a possible D gene is TRBD1 (5 bases). The V end lost 6 bases, the J end lost 8 bases, and 16 bases lay between the germline ends. Germline values: CDR1 SQVTM, CDR2 ANQGSEA. The CDR3 covers 13 residues. The CDR3 bases are TGCAGCGTGGCCCGGGGCCCGGAGGAAAAACTGTTTTTT. This codes for CSVARGPEEKLFF. The full variable domain, rest sourced from reference TRBV29-1 and TRBJ1-4, is SAVISQKPSRDICQRGTSLTIQCQVDSQVTMMFWYRQQPGQSLTLIATANQGSEATYESGFVIDKFPISRPNLTFSTLTVSNMSPEDSSIYLCSVARGPEEKLFFGSGTQLSVL.

This rearrangement joins TRBV11-3 to TRBJ2-7, with D hard to call. Germline lookup yields CDR1 SGHNT and CDR2 YENEEA. This CDR3 is built from 14 residues. V lost 5 bases, J lost 8 bases, and 19 bases lay in between. The CDR3 region is CASSPRQSSNQQYF. The CDR3 DNA reads TGTGCCAGCAGCCCCCGGCAGTCTTCTAATCAGCAGTACTTC.

The V call is TRBV20-1, the J call TRBJ2-1; 12 positions agree with TRBD2. This CDR3 contains 19 residues. Germline V gene lookup returns CDR1 DFQATT and CDR2 SNEGSKA (reference sequence). V lost 4 bases to trimming and J lost 9 bases; unmatched junction nucleotides: 22. Written as DNA, the CDR3 is TGCAGTGCTAAAGGACAGGGGATATCTAGCGGGAGGGCCCGCACTGAGCAGTTCTTC. Amino acid sequence: CSAKGQGISSGRARTEQFF.

V and J are TRBV6-5 and TRBJ1-2; D perhaps matches TRBD1 (5 bases). Germline V CDR1 and CDR2: MNHEY, SVGAGI. V lost 2 bases to trimming and J lost 4 bases, with 17 bases between them. CDR3 length equals 16 residues. The chain's CDR3 is CASSYAAGHSSYGYTF. The DNA for the CDR3 is TGTGCCAGCAGTTACGCTGCCGGACATTCTTCCTATGGCTACACCTTC.

The V call is TRBV2, the J call TRBJ2-5, with 9 positions matching TRBD2. CDR3 length equals 17 residues. Germline CDR1 is SNHLY and CDR2 is FYNNEI. V lost 4 bases, J lost 4 bases, and 13 bases stayed unmatched. In DNA form, the CDR3 reads TGTGCCAGCAGTGCTAAATTTCGACTAGCGGAGAGAGAGACCCAGTACTTC. Its protein is CASSAKFRLAERETQYF. Filled out from reference TRBV2 and TRBJ2-5, the complete variable domain reads EPEVTQTPSHQVTQMGQEVILRCVPISNHLYFYWYRQILGQKVEFLVSFYNNEISEKSEIFDDQFSVERPDGSNFTLKIRSTKLEDSAMYFCASSAKFRLAERETQYFGPGTRLLVL.

In its sample, this clonotype was seen many times. The chain couples TRBV27 to TRBJ1-1; 8 bases match TRBD1. The CDR3 is 14 residues long. CDR1 is MNHEY and CDR2 is SMNVEV in the germline V gene (reference sequence). Germline trimming cut 5 bases from V and 4 bases from J; bases unmatched to any gene: 6. The CDR3 nucleotides are TGTGCCAGCAGTCGCAGACAGGGGCCCACTGAAGCTTTCTTT. Protein product: CASSRRQGPTEAFF.

Only a few counts were recorded for this clonotype. The chain carries TRBV7-9 and TRBJ1-4, with a possible D match to TRBD1 (6 bases). This CDR3 spans 14 amino acids. Germline V gives CDR1 SEHNR, CDR2 FQNEAQ (reference sequence). Trimming stripped 7 bases from V and 7 bases from J, with 16 bases between. In nucleotides, the CDR3 is TGTGCCAGCATAGATGGGCGAGGGGGTGAAAAACTGTTTTTT. Protein sequence: CASIDGRGGEKLFF.

Only one count was recorded for this clonotype. The chain has TRBV11-2 and TRBJ2-7, with 11 bases matching TRBD1. The CDR3 consists of 17 residues. V gave up 5 bases and J gave up 3 bases; unmatched junction bases: 12. Germline V CDR1 and CDR2: SGHAT, FQNNGV. This CDR3 is CASSRPGQGVLFYEQYF. The CDR3 DNA sequence: TGTGCCAGCAGCCGTCCGGGACAGGGGGTATTGTTCTACGAGCAGTACTTC.

In regard to this clonotype: A clone one base away is much larger, so this may be a read error. This chain connects TRBV6-1 to TRBJ1-2; 7 bases are a match to TRBD1. The CDR3 sequence is 19 residues long. Per the germline V gene, CDR1 is MNHNS and CDR2 is SASEGT. The CDR3 nucleotides are TGTGCCAGCGGATCTACACCGGGCACAGGGGAGAAATCTAACTATGGCTGCACCTTC. Protein product: CASGSTPGTGEKSNYGCTF.

This clonotype was counted ten times or more. The chain links TRBV30 to TRBJ2-3, with 10 nucleotides matching TRBD2. The CDR3 has 16 residues. Trimming took 0 bases from V and 5 from J; bases not matched to a gene: 8. Germline lookup yields CDR1 GTSNPN and CDR2 SVGIG (reference sequence). The CDR3 nucleotides are TGTGCCTGGAGTGTAGGGCTAGCGGGAGACAGAGATACGCAGTATTTT. As protein: CAWSVGLAGDRDTQYF.

This clonotype was observed many times. The J gene is TRBJ2-2, the V gene TRBV7-3; perhaps TRBD2 as D (7 bases). The CDR3 covers 15 residues. Germline V gives CDR1 SGHTA, CDR2 FQGTGA. V was clipped by 5 bases and J by 7 bases, with 17 bases between them. Written as DNA, the CDR3 is TGTGCCAGCAGCCCCGGGGGGCATCGCGGCGGGGAGCTGTTTTTT. It specifies CASSPGGHRGGELFF.

This clonotype was counted between two and nine times. CDR3 loop: CATSDSGTSAYEQYF. CDR3 in DNA: TGTGCCACCAGTGACTCAGGGACTAGCGCCTACGAGCAGTACTTC. The genes are TRBV24-1 and TRBJ2-7, with 10 positions matching TRBD2. Germline loops: CDR1 KGHDR, CDR2 SFDVKD. The CDR3 has 15 residues. With 4 bases clipped from V and 2 bases from J, the junction kept 4 bases outside the gene matches.

This clonotype was observed many times. The chain joins TRBV24-1 to TRBJ2-7; TRBD1 might be the D (5 bases). Trimming removed 4 bases from V and 9 bases from J, with 12 bases in between. In germline, CDR1 is KGHDR, CDR2 SFDVKD. This CDR3 spans 12 amino acids. The CDR3 region is CATSDTDKLQYF. CDR3 nucleotide sequence: TGTGCCACCAGTGACACGGACAAGCTGCAGTACTTC.

This clonotype was seen repeatedly, ten times or more. This chain connects TRBV27 to TRBJ1-4, with D perhaps matching TRBD1 (5 bases). The ends were cut back, 8 bases at V and 7 bases at J, with 14 bases in the middle. Looked up from germline, CDR1 is MNHEY and CDR2 is SMNVEV (reference sequence). The CDR3 contains 13 residues. CDR3 amino acids: CASAGGTREKLFF. CDR3 in DNA: TGTGCCAGCGCCGGGGGGACGCGTGAAAAACTGTTTTTT.

This clonotype has a count of ten or more. V is TRBV30 and J is TRBJ1-5; D gene ambiguous. V lost 0 bases and J lost 3, with 15 bases in between. Germline lookup yields CDR1 GTSNPN and CDR2 SVGIG (reference sequence). The CDR3 sequence is 16 residues long. The DNA for the CDR3 is TGTGCCTGGAGTGTAAAGGGCCGCCAAATCAATCAGCCCCAGCATTTT. The encoded protein is CAWSVKGRQINQPQHF. Variable domain in full (rest from reference TRBV30 and TRBJ1-5): SQTIHQWPATLVQPVGSPLSLECTVEGTSNPNLYWYRQAAGRGLQLLFYSVGIGQISSEVPQNLSASRPQDRQFILSSKKLLLSDSGFYLCAWSVKGRQINQPQHFGDGTRLSIL.

In this sample, this clonotype turned up many times. The chain joins TRBV24-1 to TRBJ2-3; 8 bases are a match to TRBD2. After removal of 10 bases from V and 3 bases from J, the junction contained 17 bases not matched to a gene. Germline V gene sequence: CDR1 KGHDR, CDR2 SFDVKD. This CDR3 spans 17 amino acids. The CDR3 coding sequence is TGTGCCACTGCAGCAAGTTATGCGGGAGGTAGGACAGATACGCAGTATTTT. Its protein is CATAASYAGGRTDTQYF.

This chain links TRBV29-1 with TRBJ1-1, with D perhaps matching TRBD1 (5 bases). The length of the CDR3 is 12 residues. Germline V gene sequence: CDR1 SQVTM, CDR2 ANQGSEA. V was pared by 8 bases and J by 3 bases, with 13 bases between. The CDR3 region has the DNA TGCAGCACTGGGTGGGGGGACACTGAAGCTTTCTTT. It encodes CSTGWGDTEAFF.

Many counts were recorded for this clonotype. The chain couples TRBV12-3 or TRBV12-4 to TRBJ2-7, with 14 bases lining up with TRBD2. The CDR3 covers 15 residues. V was clipped by 6 bases and J by 7 bases; unmatched bases: 8. CDR3 sequence (DNA): TGTGCCAGCAGGGGGTGGGGACTAGCGGGAGAGGAGCAGTACTTC. Translation gives CASRGWGLAGEEQYF.

The chain carries TRBV14 and TRBJ2-1, with D perhaps TRBD2 (6 bases). CDR3 size: 16 residues. The V end lost 2 bases, the J end lost 3 bases, and 14 bases lay between the germline ends. Germline V gives CDR1 SGHDN, CDR2 FVKESK. CDR3 sequence: CASSQSGLGGYNEQFF. The CDR3 coding sequence is TGTGCCAGCAGCCAAAGCGGTTTGGGGGGCTACAATGAGCAGTTCTTC.

In this sample, this clonotype turned up many times. This sequence joins TRBV30 and TRBJ1-3; no definite D call. The CDR3 loop spans 12 amino acids. V lost 0 bases, J lost 2 bases, and 2 bases lay in between. The germline V gene encodes CDR1 GTSNPN and CDR2 SVGIG (reference sequence). In nucleotides, the CDR3 is TGTGCCTGGAGTGTTCCTGGAAACACCATATATTTT. Translated: CAWSVPGNTIYF. The full variable domain, completed using reference TRBV30 and TRBJ1-3, is SQTIHQWPATLVQPVGSPLSLECTVEGTSNPNLYWYRQAAGRGLQLLFYSVGIGQISSEVPQNLSASRPQDRQFILSSKKLLLSDSGFYLCAWSVPGNTIYFGEGSWLTVV.

This clonotype appeared many times. J is TRBJ1-2 and V is TRBV19; a weak D match, TRBD1 (5 bases). V shed 5 bases and J shed 4 bases, with 17 bases lying between them. Per germline, CDR1 LNHDA and CDR2 SQIVND (reference sequence). There are 15 residues in the CDR3. The CDR3 loop is CASSPSGGVGYGYTF. Written as DNA, the CDR3 is TGTGCCAGTAGTCCCTCGGGGGGGGTCGGCTATGGCTACACCTTC.

This clonotype was detected only a few times. The chain carries TRBV28 and TRBJ2-7, with D maybe TRBD1 (5 bases). The germline gives CDR1 MDHEN, CDR2 SYDVKM. This CDR3 is 15 amino acids long. V was shortened by 6 bases and J by 4 bases, with 19 bases between the two germline ends. CDR3 sequence (DNA): TGTGCCAGCAGCCCAGGGTTAACCGAGTTGTACGAGCAGTACTTC. It is translated as CASSPGLTELYEQYF. The whole variable domain, remainder taken from reference TRBV28 and TRBJ2-7, is DVKVTQSSRYLVKRTGEKVFLECVQDMDHENMFWYRQDPGLGLRLIYFSYDVKMKEKGDIPEGYSVSREKKERFSLILESASTNQTSMYLCASSPGLTELYEQYFGPGTRLTVT.

CDR3 sequence reads: CSARGGDADTEAFF. The CDR3, as DNA: TGCAGTGCTAGGGGGGGGGACGCAGACACTGAAGCTTTCTTT. V is TRBV20-1 and J is TRBJ1-1; D perhaps matches TRBD1 (5 bases). From germline, CDR1 is DFQATT and CDR2 SNEGSKA (reference sequence). The CDR3 totals 14 residues. Deletions cut 3 bases from V and 3 bases from J, with 14 bases between.

There are a few counts of this clonotype. The gene calls are TRBV19 and TRBJ1-2; 9 bases are shared with TRBD1. The germline gives CDR1 LNHDA, CDR2 SQIVND (reference sequence). V shed 4 bases, J shed 5 bases, and the junction held 8 bases outside the gene matches. The CDR3 is made up of 15 amino acids. The CDR3 DNA sequence: TGTGCCAGTAGTACCCGGGACAGGGTAAGGTATGGCTACACCTTC. It is translated as CASSTRDRVRYGYTF.

Many counts were recorded for this clonotype. V usage is TRBV20-1 and J usage is TRBJ2-2, with 13 bases aligning to TRBD2. CDR1 is DFQATT, CDR2 SNEGSKA, per germline (reference sequence). This CDR3 is built from 14 residues. V shed 6 bases, J shed 6 bases, and the junction held 4 bases outside the gene matches. CDR3 nucleotides: TGCAGTGCCCGGACTAGCGGGAGCTCCGGGGAGCTGTTTTTT. This codes for CSARTSGSSGELFF.

The rearrangement uses TRBV6-5 and TRBJ1-5; no clear D. The length of the CDR3 is 14 residues. V was shortened by 2 bases and J by 7 bases, with 12 bases between the two germline ends. CDR1 and CDR2 (germline): MNHEY, SVGAGI. The CDR3 bases are TGTGCCAGCAGTTACGTCTCGGGTGGACAGCCCCAGCATTTT. It is translated as CASSYVSGGQPQHF.

This clonotype was observed at least ten times. The rearrangement links TRBV7-2 to TRBJ1-1; D is possibly TRBD1 (6 bases). There are 13 residues in the CDR3. Trimming removed 3 bases at V and 2 bases at J, with 7 bases between. From germline, CDR1 is SGHTA and CDR2 FQGNSA. CDR3 in DNA: TGTGCCAGCAGCTTGGACAGTAACACTGAAGCTTTCTTT. This translates into CASSLDSNTEAFF. Looking up the rest from reference TRBV7-2 and TRBJ1-1 gives the full variable domain: GAGVSQSPSNKVTEKGKDVELRCDPISGHTALYWYRQSLGQGLEFLIYFQGNSAPDKSGLPSDRFSAERTGGSVSTLTIQRTQQEDSAVYLCASSLDSNTEAFFGQGTRLTVV.

The rearrangement uses TRBV7-9 and TRBJ2-2; D unclear. The germline V gene encodes CDR1 SEHNR and CDR2 FQNEAQ (reference sequence). The CDR3 consists of 15 residues. V was shortened by 4 bases and J by 0 bases, with 9 bases between the two germline ends. Written as DNA, the CDR3 is TGTGCCAGCAGCTCCGCCCTCGCGAACACCGGGGAGCTGTTTTTT. Encoded protein: CASSSALANTGELFF.

This clonotype was detected many times. The V and J genes are TRBV4-1 and TRBJ2-7; the D gene is possibly TRBD1 (5 bases). The V and J ends lost 0 bases and 3 bases respectively, with 9 bases between them. The CDR3 length is 14 residues. The V gene's germline CDR1 is MGHRA and CDR2 YSYEKL. The CDR3 is CASSQDPTGYEQYF. The DNA of the CDR3 is TGCGCCAGCAGCCAAGATCCCACAGGCTACGAGCAGTACTTC.